This paragraph reports one T cell receptor beta chain. No antigen is known for it. This CDR3 has 20 amino acids. The V segment lost 6 bases and the J segment 0 bases; nucleotides outside the gene matches: 14. Primers included in the PCR were 60 Vbeta and 13 Jbeta primers. The protocol was immunoSEQ multiplex PCR, while the TCRdb copy is restricted to in-frame clones and leaves out a portion. The profile shows around 130,000 clones, roughly 80% of them singletons. This entry comes from a study of cytomegalovirus exposure and HLA in healthy donors. General study results and limits: Near-uniform donor sequencing depth was presumed by presence/absence analyses.

Input material: PBMCs. This sequence was found in a male donor in good health and CMV-seronegative. The chain recombines TRBV23-1 with TRBJ1-6; 10 nucleotides match TRBD1. TRBV23-1 is given ORF status, its function remaining uncertain. In DNA form, the CDR3 reads TGCGCCAGCAGCCAACCCGGGACAGGGGTTACGAGCTCCTATAATTCACCCCTCCACTTT. Translating gives CASSQPGTGVTSSYNSPLHF.